This entry lists 17 T cell receptor beta chains sequenced from one sample in a study of T cell responses to AZD1222 COVID-19 vaccine. Method: immunoSEQ multiplex PCR; TCRdb's copy keeps in-frame clones and lacks some. This sample has over 100,000 clones, with 90% to 95% found just once. The starting material was peripheral blood, obtained on day 0 of AZD1222 vaccination. These receptors all come from an adult in good health.

The rearrangement joins TRBV5-5 to TRBJ1-1, with unresolved D. Germline V gene lookup returns CDR1 SGHKS and CDR2 YYEKEE (reference sequence). The CDR3 runs to 13 residues. Between the trimmed V and J ends, which lost 2 bases and 1 base, there was a span of 6 bases. CDR3 DNA: TGTGCCAGCAGCTTCGAGGGGAACACTGAAGCTTTCTTT. Translating gives CASSFEGNTEAFF.

In nucleotides, the CDR3 is TGTGCCAGCAGCAAAGGACAGGTATACAATGAGCAGTTCTTC. This codes for CASSKGQVYNEQFF. This chain joins TRBV5-8 and TRBJ2-1, with 7 positions matching TRBD1. Germline V gene data show CDR1 as SGHTS and CDR2 as YDEGEE. V lost 4 bases and J lost 4; bases outside the gene matches: 5. This CDR3 has 14 amino acids. Complete variable domain (other parts from reference TRBV5-8 and TRBJ2-1): EAGVTQSPTHLIKTRGQQATLRCSPISGHTSVYWYQQALGLGLQFLLWYDEGEERNRGNFPPRFSGRQFPNYSSELNVNALELEDSALYLCASSKGQVYNEQFFGPGTRLTVL.

Worth noting for this clone: One end of the junction varies from germline; a read error may be responsible. This sequence joins TRBV12-3 or TRBV12-4 and TRBJ1-1; D ambiguous. The CDR3 totals 13 residues. CDR3 sequence reads: CASNLGRNTEAFF. For the CDR3, the DNA is TGTGCCAGCAATTTAGGGAGGAACACTGAAGCTTTCTTT.

The chain recombines TRBV19 with TRBJ2-2; D is possibly TRBD1 (5 bases). Trimming left V 7 bases short and J 5 bases short, with 17 bases between. The length of the CDR3 is 15 residues. Germline lookup yields CDR1 LNHDA and CDR2 SQIVND (reference sequence). As DNA, the CDR3 is TGTGCCAGTACGTCTCAGGGTGGTAGAACCGGGGAGCTGTTTTTT. It encodes CASTSQGGRTGELFF.

CDR3 region: CASSAGGGNQPQHF. Here the CDR3 DNA reads TGTGCCAGCAGCGCAGGGGGCGGCAATCAGCCCCAGCATTTT. The chain recombines TRBV19 with TRBJ1-5, with TRBD1 matching over 8 bases. V lost 9 bases, J lost 2 bases, and 6 bases stayed unmatched. From germline, CDR1 is LNHDA and CDR2 SQIVND (reference sequence). The CDR3 consists of 14 residues.

The V gene is TRBV11-3, the J gene TRBJ2-1, with 7 bases matching TRBD2. Germline CDR1 reads SGHNT; CDR2 reads YENEEA. The CDR3 extends over 15 amino acids. Trimming took 3 bases from V and 0 from J; bases not matched to a gene: 2. Here the CDR3 DNA reads TGTGCCAGCAGCTTGGGGGGGAGCTCCTACAATGAGCAGTTCTTC. Its protein product is CASSLGGSSYNEQFF.

V gene TRBV28 combines with J gene TRBJ1-5, with D uncertain. V shed 3 bases and J shed 0 bases, with 9 bases lying between them. There are 15 residues in the CDR3. Germline loops: CDR1 MDHEN, CDR2 SYDVKM. The CDR3 sequence: CASSFGLISNQPQHF. CDR3 bases: TGTGCCAGCAGTTTCGGACTCATTAGCAATCAGCCCCAGCATTTT.

This clone was detected once. The genes are TRBV5-1 and TRBJ1-1; D unresolved. Germline V gene data show CDR1 as SGHRS and CDR2 as YFSETQ. This CDR3 has 14 residues. The ends were cut back, 0 bases at V and 4 bases at J, with 10 bases in the middle. The CDR3 DNA reads as TGCGCCAGCAGCTTGGGTCTAAAGTCCACTGAAGCTTTCTTT. It specifies CASSLGLKSTEAFF.

This chain uses TRBV5-1 with TRBJ1-4; TRBD1 might be the D (6 bases). This CDR3 has 15 residues. V lost 0 bases to trimming and J lost 11 bases, with 17 bases between them. CDR1 SGHRS and CDR2 YFSETQ come from the germline V gene. The CDR3 DNA is TGCGCCAGCAGCTTGGTATCACAGGGAAAGGATAAACTGTTTTTT. This sequence encodes CASSLVSQGKDKLFF.

The rearrangement links TRBV2 to TRBJ1-1; D is possibly TRBD1 (5 bases). V was trimmed by 4 bases and J by 0 bases, leaving 12 bases between them. The CDR3 totals 15 residues. CDR1 and CDR2 (germline): SNHLY, FYNNEI. The CDR3 coding sequence is TGTGCCAGCAGTGGCTGGGGGGGAGTGAACACTGAAGCTTTCTTT. This sequence encodes CASSGWGGVNTEAFF.

The chain joins TRBV2 to TRBJ1-4; D remains ambiguous. The CDR3 length is 13 residues. Germline V gene data show CDR1 as SNHLY and CDR2 as FYNNEI. The ends were cut back, 9 bases at V and 5 bases at J, with 13 bases in the middle. The CDR3 here is CARKERYNEKLFF. The CDR3 coding sequence is TGTGCCAGGAAAGAACGGTACAATGAAAAACTGTTTTTT.

This chain's CDR3 is CASSPGLAGGLTDTQYF. The CDR3 DNA is TGCGCCAGCAGCCCGGGACTAGCGGGGGGCCTCACAGATACGCAGTATTTT. The V gene is TRBV4-1, the J gene TRBJ2-3, with 15 bases that match TRBD2. The J segment lost 2 bases and the V segment lost 4 bases, leaving 4 bases of the junction unmatched. Germline V CDR1 and CDR2: MGHRA, YSYEKL. The CDR3 runs to 17 residues.

This chain connects TRBV18 to TRBJ1-1, with unresolved D. Trimming cost V 3 bases and J 1 base, with 12 bases left between them. CDR3 length equals 15 residues. Looked up from germline, CDR1 is KGHSH and CDR2 is LQKENI. The CDR3 DNA follows: TGTGCCAGCTCACCTAATCTAGGAGAGAACACTGAAGCTTTCTTT. Translating gives CASSPNLGENTEAFF.

The rearrangement uses TRBV7-2 and TRBJ1-1; unclear D gene. V was trimmed by 3 bases and J by 1 base, leaving 12 bases between them. The CDR3 runs to 15 residues. The germline V gene encodes CDR1 SGHTA and CDR2 FQGNSA. The CDR3: CASSLRATPNTEAFF. The CDR3 nucleotides are TGTGCCAGCAGCTTGCGTGCAACCCCGAACACTGAAGCTTTCTTT.

J is TRBJ1-1 and V is TRBV6-6; D gene ambiguous. The V gene's germline CDR1 is MNHNY and CDR2 SVGAGI (reference sequence). The CDR3 runs 12 residues. Trimming removed 0 bases from V and 10 bases from J, with 9 bases in between. The CDR3 DNA is TGTGCCAGCAGTTACTCAGATGGGGTAGCTTTCTTT. Translation: CASSYSDGVAFF.

V is TRBV5-4 and J is TRBJ2-3; D ambiguous. Germline-derived CDR1 and CDR2 are SGHNT and YYREEE (reference sequence). V shed 3 bases and J shed 6 bases, with 5 bases lying between them. The CDR3 extends over 11 amino acids. The CDR3: CASSWGDTQYF. CDR3 sequence (DNA): TGTGCCAGCAGCTGGGGTGATACGCAGTATTTT.

J is TRBJ1-6 and V is TRBV10-3; TRBD1 matches 7 bases. The CDR3 runs 15 residues. Per germline, CDR1 ENHRY and CDR2 SYGVKD. V trimming: 2 bases; J trimming: 5 bases; junction bases outside the gene matches: 3. The CDR3 nucleotides are TGTGCCATCAGTGAGAGACAGGGTGATAATTCACCCCTCCACTTT. Encoded protein: CAISERQGDNSPLHF.